The clone carrying this T cell receptor (beta chain) was found once. In the source study's methods: Reference gene primers were amplified, and this amplification served to estimate nucleated cell counts. Clones were read by immunoSEQ multiplex PCR, and TCRdb kept only the in-frame ones, dropping some. From that table come the V and J calls and clone size; the DNA was used to work out D and trimming. The sample lists roughly 150,000 clones, almost 85% seen once, with less than 3% in the top ten. This sample is drawn from a study of blood T cell repertoires in COVID-19. About the study: Whether acute or convalescent, the COVID-19 samples came from the United States, Italy and Spain. The cDNA or gDNA used as material had been derived from T cells, B-cell-depleted T cells, or PBMCs.

Enrolled during active infection, Seattle patients were then followed longitudinally. This clonotype originated in a woman older than 75 with COVID-19, enrolled during active disease. Material for sequencing was peripheral blood.

The CDR3 spells CASSTPRGDQFF. CDR3 sequence (DNA): TGTGCCAGTAGTACACCCAGGGGGGACCAGTTCTTC. The J gene is TRBJ2-1, the V gene TRBV19, with D possibly matching TRBD1 (7 bases). Germline V gene lookup returns CDR1 LNHDA and CDR2 SQIVND (reference sequence). The ends were cut back, 4 bases at V and 13 bases at J, with 14 bases in the middle. The CDR3 consists of 12 residues.